A single sample gave rise to the 25 T cell receptor beta chains below, sequenced in a study of cytomegalovirus exposure and HLA in healthy donors. Primers: 60 Vbeta forward and 13 Jbeta reverse. Data came from immunoSEQ multiplex PCR; TCRdb stores just in-frame clones and leaves some out. The profile shows fewer than 150,000 clones, about 80% of them singletons. The sample was PBMCs. These receptors came from a man aged 55 to 70 in good health and CMV-seropositive.

The chain carries TRBV5-1 and TRBJ2-3; possibly TRBD1 for D (9 bases). Looked up from germline, CDR1 is SGHRS and CDR2 is YFSETQ. The CDR3 sequence is 19 residues long. Trimming shortened V by 3 bases and J by 2 bases, and 25 bases separated the two germline ends. Here the CDR3 reads CASSYGQGSLAGNTDTQYF. The CDR3 DNA sequence: TGCGCCAGCAGCTATGGACAGGGGTCTTTAGCGGGGAACACAGATACGCAGTATTTT.

This clone was detected only a few times. The V gene is TRBV10-3, the J gene TRBJ2-7; 7 bases agree with TRBD1. With 2 bases clipped from V and 2 bases from J, the junction kept 3 bases outside the gene matches. In germline, CDR1 is ENHRY, CDR2 SYGVKD. CDR3 length equals 14 residues. CDR3 loop: CAISEGTAAYEQYF. The CDR3 DNA reads as TGTGCCATCAGTGAGGGGACAGCAGCCTACGAGCAGTACTTC.

The chain couples TRBV28 to TRBJ2-2; 12 nucleotides align to TRBD1. The V gene end was trimmed by 2 bases and the J gene end by 5 bases; junction bases not matched to a gene: 6. CDR3 length equals 17 residues. Germline V gene sequence: CDR1 MDHEN, CDR2 SYDVKM. Here the CDR3 DNA reads TGTGCCAGCAGTTTAGGGGACAGGGGGCAGGGGACCGGGGAGCTGTTTTTT. Encoded protein: CASSLGDRGQGTGELFF.

The chain carries TRBV5-1 and TRBJ2-3; TRBD2 matches 8 bases. The V and J ends lost 2 bases and 5 bases, in that order; junction bases with no gene match: 4. This CDR3 has 14 amino acids. The germline gives CDR1 SGHRS, CDR2 YFSETQ. DNA of the CDR3: TGCGCCAGCAGCTTTGACCGGGGGGGAGATACGCAGTATTTT. It translates to CASSFDRGGDTQYF.

The chain is built from TRBV4-1 and TRBJ2-1; 7 positions match TRBD2. Germline CDR1 MGHRA, CDR2 YSYEKL. With V trimmed by 1 base and J by 0 bases, 6 bases remained unmatched. This CDR3 spans 17 amino acids. The CDR3 reads CASSQGDGRSSYNEQFF. The CDR3 bases are TGCGCCAGCAGCCAAGGGGACGGGAGGAGCTCCTACAATGAGCAGTTCTTC.

Only one count was recorded for this clone. The chain combines TRBV2 with TRBJ2-1; perhaps TRBD2 as D (6 bases). Germline values: CDR1 SNHLY, CDR2 FYNNEI. The CDR3 is 17 amino acids. Trimming pared 6 bases from V and 5 bases from J, leaving 23 bases between. The CDR3 spells CASSLKMLGTPDNEQFF. CDR3 bases: TGTGCCAGCAGCTTGAAAATGTTGGGGACTCCCGACAATGAGCAGTTCTTC.

CDR3 DNA: TGTGCCAGCAGCCAACCCGTGGGGAGCTCCTACAATGAGCAGTTCTTC. Encoded protein: CASSQPVGSSYNEQFF. The chain carries TRBV5-4 and TRBJ2-1; possibly TRBD2 for D (5 bases). This CDR3 has 16 residues. V lost 4 bases and J 0 bases, leaving 14 bases between the germline ends. CDR1 is SGHNT, CDR2 YYREEE, per germline (reference sequence). Full variable domain (rest looked up from reference TRBV5-4 and TRBJ2-1): ETGVTQSPTHLIKTRGQQVTLRCSSQSGHNTVSWYQQALGQGPQFIFQYYREEENGRGNFPPRFSGLQFPNYSSELNVNALELDDSALYLCASSQPVGSSYNEQFFGPGTRLTVL.

The chain has TRBV15 and TRBJ2-7; a weak D match, TRBD1 (6 bases). Trimming cost V 6 bases and J 2 bases, with 8 bases left between them. Germline V gene sequence: CDR1 LNHNV, CDR2 YYDKDF (reference sequence). CDR3 length: 12 residues. The CDR3 bases are TGTGCCACCAGGGACAGAACCTACGAGCAGTACTTC. Translating it yields CATRDRTYEQYF.

The rearrangement links TRBV5-1 to TRBJ1-4, with TRBD1 identical over 9 bases. V was pared by 4 bases and J by 6 bases, with 13 bases of the junction left unmatched. The CDR3 is 17 amino acids. Germline V CDR1 and CDR2: SGHRS, YFSETQ. CDR3 in amino acids: CASSLWGQGGADEKLFF. CDR3 in DNA: TGCGCCAGCAGCCTGTGGGGACAGGGAGGGGCGGATGAAAAACTGTTTTTT.

The chain combines TRBV28 with TRBJ2-3; 13 positions agree with TRBD2. Trimming took 0 bases from V and 0 from J; bases not matched to a gene: 9. The germline gives CDR1 MDHEN, CDR2 SYDVKM. CDR3 length: 20 residues. This CDR3 reads CASSLWGTSGVFTSTDTQYF. CDR3 nucleotides: TGTGCCAGCAGTTTATGGGGGACTAGCGGGGTCTTCACCAGCACAGATACGCAGTATTTT.

This rearrangement joins TRBV5-1 to TRBJ1-1; a weak D match, TRBD1 (6 bases). CDR1 and CDR2 from the germline V gene are SGHRS and YFSETQ. The CDR3 loop spans 14 amino acids. Trimming pared 2 bases from V and 3 bases from J, leaving 11 bases between. The DNA for the CDR3 is TGCGCCAGCAGCTTACAGCCAGGGGACACTGAAGCTTTCTTT. As protein: CASSLQPGDTEAFF.

The V gene is TRBV18, the J gene TRBJ1-2; the D is unclear. Trimming removed 6 bases from V and 8 bases from J, with 19 bases in between. This CDR3 is built from 14 residues. The germline gives CDR1 KGHSH, CDR2 LQKENI. The CDR3: CASSPYIGPGGYTF. The CDR3 DNA reads TGTGCCAGCTCTCCATATATAGGACCGGGAGGCTACACCTTC.

The chain combines TRBV9 with TRBJ1-1; D is ambiguous. Germline loops: CDR1 SGDLS, CDR2 YYNGEE. The CDR3 sequence is 14 residues long. The V end lost 1 base, the J end lost 0 bases, and 7 bases lay between the germline ends. In nucleotides, the CDR3 is TGTGCCAGCAGCGTAAAACTGATGAACACTGAAGCTTTCTTT. This encodes CASSVKLMNTEAFF.

This clone has only a few counts. The chain combines TRBV21-1 with TRBJ2-5; the tabulated D call, TRBD1, remains unverified against the DNA. TRBV21-1 is annotated as a pseudogene. This CDR3 has 16 amino acids. Here the CDR3 DNA reads TGTGCCAGCAGCAAAGCGCCAGGACAGTACCAAGAGACCCAGTACTTC. Amino acids: CASSKAPGQYQETQYF.

The genes are TRBV7-9 and TRBJ2-7; 7 bases line up with TRBD2. Trimming at V came to 6 bases and at J to 7 bases, leaving 6 bases not matched to a gene. CDR3 length equals 12 residues. CDR1 and CDR2 from the germline V gene are SEHNR and FQNEAQ (reference sequence). CDR3 sequence reads: CASSWDYAEQYF. The CDR3 DNA reads as TGTGCCAGCAGTTGGGACTACGCAGAGCAGTACTTC.

This chain uses TRBV5-6 with TRBJ1-2; D may be TRBD1 (6 bases). The CDR3 sequence is 14 residues long. The germline gives CDR1 SGHDT, CDR2 YYEEEE. The V end lost 0 bases, the J end lost 2 bases, and 8 bases lay between the germline ends. The CDR3 protein is CASSLGTDNYGYTF. The DNA of the CDR3 is TGTGCCAGCAGCTTGGGGACAGACAACTATGGCTACACCTTC. Supplemented by reference TRBV5-6 and TRBJ1-2, the full variable domain reads DAGVTQSPTHLIKTRGQQVTLRCSPKSGHDTVSWYQQALGQGPQFIFQYYEEEERQRGNFPDRFSGHQFPNYSSELNVNALLLGDSALYLCASSLGTDNYGYTFGSGTRLTVV.

The V and J genes are TRBV28 and TRBJ2-1, with a weak D call TRBD2 (5 bases). Trimming stripped 4 bases from V and 3 bases from J, with 25 bases between. The length of the CDR3 is 19 residues. The germline V gene encodes CDR1 MDHEN and CDR2 SYDVKM. CDR3 sequence reads: CASSWAGLPPAEYYNEQFF. As DNA, the CDR3 is TGTGCCAGCAGTTGGGCGGGTCTACCTCCTGCAGAATACTACAATGAGCAGTTCTTC.

The gene calls are TRBV27 and TRBJ2-3; weak D call: TRBD2 (5 bases). Trimming removed 5 bases from V and 3 bases from J, with 12 bases in between. This CDR3 contains 14 residues. From germline, CDR1 is MNHEY and CDR2 SMNVEV (reference sequence). CDR3 in amino acids: CASSPPGRTDTQYF. For the CDR3, the DNA is TGTGCCAGCAGTCCGCCGGGAAGGACAGATACGCAGTATTTT.

The chain couples TRBV28 to TRBJ2-3, with D maybe TRBD1 (6 bases). Trimming took off 3 bases at V and 6 bases at J, with 10 bases between the two ends. The CDR3 is 13 amino acids. CDR1 and CDR2 (germline): MDHEN, SYDVKM. Written as DNA, the CDR3 is TGTGCCAGCAGTTTTCAGGGGACGGATACGCAGTATTTT. This sequence encodes CASSFQGTDTQYF.

This clone was detected a few times. The chain links TRBV2 to TRBJ1-2; D call uncertain. This CDR3 has 18 amino acids. V was trimmed by 3 bases and J by 4 bases, leaving 24 bases between them. The V gene's germline CDR1 is SNHLY and CDR2 FYNNEI. As DNA, the CDR3 is TGTGCCAGCAGTGACGGATCCCCCCCGGGAACCCCCCCCTATGGCTACACCTTC. Its protein is CASSDGSPPGTPPYGYTF.

V gene TRBV30 combines with J gene TRBJ1-4; a possible D gene is TRBD1 (5 bases). V lost 4 bases, J lost 4 bases, and 16 bases lay in between. Germline V CDR1 and CDR2: GTSNPN, SVGIG (reference sequence). CDR3 length: 15 residues. The CDR3 coding sequence is TGTGCCTGGAATACCGCGCAGGGAATTAATGAAAAACTGTTTTTT. Its protein is CAWNTAQGINEKLFF.

This chain joins TRBV11-3 and TRBJ2-5, with 7 bases fitting TRBD2. V lost 1 base and J lost 5; bases outside the gene matches: 4. CDR3 size: 14 residues. Per germline, CDR1 SGHNT and CDR2 YENEEA. CDR3 bases: TGTGCCAGCAGCTTAGCTGCTAGCGGCGAGACCCAGTACTTC. Its translation is CASSLAASGETQYF. Variable domain in full (rest from reference TRBV11-3 and TRBJ2-5): EAGVVQSPRYKIIEKKQPVAFWCNPISGHNTLYWYLQNLGQGPELLIRYENEEAVDDSQLPKDRFSAERLKGVDSTLKIQPAELGDSAVYLCASSLAASGETQYFGPGTRLLVL.

The chain carries TRBV7-2 and TRBJ2-5; TRBD1 aligns across 7 bases. The J call may be faulty, since TRBJ2-7 better matches the DNA end. Looked up from germline, CDR1 is SGHTA and CDR2 is FQGNSA. CDR3 length: 14 amino acids. The CDR3 loop is CASSWGTATYEQYF. The DNA for the CDR3 is TGTGCCAGCAGCTGGGGGACAGCTACCTACGAGCAGTACTTC.

This clone was seen once. The V and J genes are TRBV19 and TRBJ1-1, with D unresolved. The CDR3 runs 12 residues. Germline lookup yields CDR1 LNHDA and CDR2 SQIVND (reference sequence). Trimming pared 5 bases from V and 11 bases from J, leaving 15 bases between. The CDR3 DNA is TGTGCCAGTAGTGAGAGCCTCTCCTCGGCTTTCTTT. It translates to CASSESLSSAFF.

The chain is built from TRBV5-4 and TRBJ1-2; D gene ambiguous. Trimming left V 0 bases short and J 5 bases short, with 14 bases between. This CDR3 has 15 amino acids. CDR1 SGHNT and CDR2 YYREEE come from the germline V gene (reference sequence). CDR3 in DNA: TGTGCCAGCAGCTTGGGAGGCAGCCTGAGGTATGGCTACACCTTC. Its translation is CASSLGGSLRYGYTF.